The 15 T cell receptor beta chains given below trace back to one sample, sequenced in a study of shared clonotypes between healthy human individuals. The protocol was immunoSEQ multiplex PCR, while the TCRdb copy is restricted to in-frame clones and leaves out a portion. This sample yields some 1 million clones, of which under 80% are seen a single time; around 1.4% belongs to the top ten. The sequenced material came from memory CD4+ T cells sorted from blood. Indicated subset: CD45RA-negative fraction. These receptors came from a man between 18 and 35 years old in good health.

V and J are TRBV7-9 and TRBJ1-1; D not resolved. V lost 1 base to trimming and J lost 0 bases, with 18 bases between them. This CDR3 region has 18 residues. CDR1 and CDR2 (germline): SEHNR, FQNEAQ (reference sequence). CDR3 loop: CASSLDGIGYPMNTEAFF. CDR3 nucleotide sequence: TGTGCCAGCAGCTTAGACGGGATAGGGTACCCTATGAACACTGAAGCTTTCTTT.

The V and J genes are TRBV28 and TRBJ2-3; TRBD2 agrees at 7 bases. The CDR3 is 13 residues long. Unmatched junction bases numbered 2, after V lost 2 bases and J lost 6 bases. CDR1 and CDR2 from the germline V gene are MDHEN and SYDVKM. The CDR3 DNA sequence: TGTGCCAGCAGTTTAAAGGGAGGGGATACGCAGTATTTT. This sequence encodes CASSLKGGDTQYF.

In regard to this clone: Other nucleotide sequences in the sample specify the same CDR3. V is TRBV10-3 and J is TRBJ2-3; no firm D call. From germline, CDR1 is ENHRY and CDR2 SYGVKD. This CDR3 is built from 14 residues. V lost 2 bases to trimming and J lost 1 base, with 7 bases between them. In nucleotides, the CDR3 is TGTGCCATCAGTGAGAGGGCAGGCACAGATACGCAGTATTTT. Protein sequence: CAISERAGTDTQYF.

Here the CDR3 DNA reads TGTGCCAGCAGTAGTAGCGGGTACAGCACAGATACGCAGTATTTT. It specifies CASSSSGYSTDTQYF. This chain connects TRBV2 to TRBJ2-3; 7 bases are a match to TRBD2. This CDR3 has 15 amino acids. V shed 5 bases, J shed 0 bases, and the junction held 5 bases outside the gene matches. CDR1 is SNHLY and CDR2 is FYNNEI in the germline V gene.

This chain joins TRBV7-3 and TRBJ2-7, with 8 bases lining up with TRBD1. The J segment lost 5 bases and the V segment lost 5 bases, leaving 11 bases of the junction unmatched. Germline CDR1 reads SGHTA; CDR2 reads FQGTGA. The CDR3 has 15 residues. Here the CDR3 reads CASSPSGQAFDEQYF. The CDR3, as DNA: TGTGCCAGCAGCCCATCGGGACAGGCTTTCGACGAGCAGTACTTC. The full variable domain, with the rest looked up from reference TRBV7-3 and TRBJ2-7, is GAGVSQTPSNKVTEKGKYVELRCDPISGHTALYWYRQSLGQGPEFLIYFQGTGAADDSGLPNDRFFAVRPEGSVSTLKIQRTERGDSAVYLCASSPSGQAFDEQYFGPGTRLTVT.

The chain is built from TRBV28 and TRBJ1-1, with D possibly TRBD1 on 5 matching bases. V dropped 4 bases and J dropped 3 bases, with 12 bases sitting between them. Looked up from germline, CDR1 is MDHEN and CDR2 is SYDVKM. The length of the CDR3 is 14 residues. The CDR3 nucleotides read TGTGCCAGCAGTTCGGTCGAGGGGCACACTGAAGCTTTCTTT. Its protein is CASSSVEGHTEAFF.

As regards this clone: Mismatch with germline at one junction end may stem from a read error. The chain couples TRBV7-2 to TRBJ2-3; 8 positions agree with TRBD2. CDR3 length equals 15 residues. From germline, CDR1 is SGHTA and CDR2 FQGNSA. CDR3 protein: CASRLAGLATDTQYF. The CDR3 bases are TGTGCCAGCAGGTTAGCGGGATTGGCGACAGATACGCAGTATTTT.

This clone has only one observation. V and J are TRBV6-6 and TRBJ2-1; TRBD1 matches at 8 bases. The CDR3 sequence is 16 residues long. In germline, CDR1 is MNHNY, CDR2 SVGAGI (reference sequence). Trimming cost V 7 bases and J 4 bases; bases outside gene matches: 12. CDR3 nucleotide sequence: TGTGCCAGCAAGTCGCTAGGACAGGGCACTTACAATGAGCAGTTCTTC. It encodes CASKSLGQGTYNEQFF.

The chain is built from TRBV5-1 and TRBJ1-2; D ambiguous. V shed 0 bases and J shed 6 bases, with 9 bases lying between them. Germline V lookup: CDR1 SGHRS, CDR2 YFSETQ. This CDR3 has 13 residues. The CDR3 coding sequence is TGCGCCAGCAGCTTGGGTCCAGATAATGGCTACACCTTC. Protein: CASSLGPDNGYTF. Together with reference TRBV5-1 and TRBJ1-2, the CDR3 gives the full variable domain: KAGVTQTPRYLIKTRGQQVTLSCSPISGHRSVSWYQQTPGQGLQFLFEYFSETQRNKGNFPGRFSGRQFSNSRSEMNVSTLELGDSALYLCASSLGPDNGYTFGSGTRLTVV.

As regards this clone: Other nucleotide sequences from this sample produce the same CDR3. This chain connects TRBV5-1 to TRBJ2-1; D remains unclear. The length of the CDR3 is 11 residues. Germline lookup yields CDR1 SGHRS and CDR2 YFSETQ. Trimming removed 2 bases at V and 8 bases at J, with 5 bases between. The CDR3 bases are TGCGCCAGCAGCTTAATCGATGAGCAGTTCTTC. Protein product: CASSLIDEQFF.

Concerning this clone itself: With a far larger clone one base away, a read error is the likely cause. V usage is TRBV30 and J usage is TRBJ2-7, with TRBD1 identical over 8 bases. Germline lookup yields CDR1 GTSNPN and CDR2 SVGIG (reference sequence). The CDR3 extends over 14 amino acids. After removal of 0 bases from V and 3 bases from J, the junction contained 4 bases not matched to a gene. The CDR3 is CAWSVSGGGYEQYF. DNA of the CDR3: TGTGCCTGGAGTGTATCAGGGGGCGGCTACGAGCAGTACTTC.

A word on this clone: This sample also contains other DNA sequences that code for the same CDR3. The chain has TRBV11-2 and TRBJ1-1; D gene unclear. V was cut by 1 base and J by 1 base, with 7 bases left in between. The CDR3 consists of 14 residues. The germline CDR1 and CDR2 sequences are SGHAT and FQNNGV. The CDR3 loop reads CASSLVRGNTEAFF. As DNA, the CDR3 is TGTGCCAGCAGCTTAGTGCGGGGGAACACTGAAGCTTTCTTT.

This clone was seen more than once but under ten times. This chain joins TRBV13 and TRBJ2-1, with 8 bases identical to TRBD2. The germline gives CDR1 PRHDT, CDR2 FYEKMQ (reference sequence). Trimming removed 0 bases from V and 5 bases from J; junction bases left unmatched: 3. This CDR3 is 15 amino acids long. The CDR3 nucleotides read TGTGCCAGCAGCTTAGGTGGGACTAGACACAATGAGCAGTTCTTC. Residues: CASSLGGTRHNEQFF.

In this sample, this clone turned up a few times. V usage is TRBV7-9 and J usage is TRBJ1-1; a possible D gene is TRBD1 (5 bases). The CDR3 extends over 15 amino acids. CDR1 and CDR2 from the germline V gene are SEHNR and FQNEAQ (reference sequence). V was shortened by 2 bases and J by 3 bases, with 13 bases between the two germline ends. This CDR3 is CASSLPGLGYTEAFF. The CDR3 coding sequence is TGTGCCAGCAGCTTACCGGGGCTCGGTTACACTGAAGCTTTCTTT.

This clone was seen only a few times. This chain links TRBV27 with TRBJ1-1; maybe TRBD1 (6 bases). The CDR3 is 14 residues long. The germline gives CDR1 MNHEY, CDR2 SMNVEV (reference sequence). The V end was cut by 8 bases, the J end by 1 base, with 14 bases between. As DNA, the CDR3 is TGTGCCAGCTGGGCGTGGGGGCGGAACACTGAAGCTTTCTTT. Amino acid sequence: CASWAWGRNTEAFF.